Each of the 19 T cell receptor beta chains below was sequenced from the same sample in a study of OX40 agonist ivuxolimab in advanced cancers. The assay was immunoSEQ multiplex PCR, and TCRdb's table has in-frame clones only and misses some. The profile covers around 19,000 clones, with less than 85% appearing a single time and approximately 58% taken by the ten largest. Sequenced material: CD4+ or CD8+ T cells sorted from blood, taken in a trial of the OX40 agonist ivuxolimab. Source of these receptors: an adult with an advanced solid tumor such as melanoma, head and neck, liver or kidney cancer.

This chain connects TRBV7-9 to TRBJ1-4; D call uncertain. The CDR3 totals 17 residues. Trimming shortened V by 5 bases and J by 7 bases, and 23 bases separated the two germline ends. Germline CDR1 is SEHNR and CDR2 is FQNEAQ (reference sequence). CDR3 nucleotide sequence: TGTGCCAGCAGCATCCGGGATCTAATGGCATTGGGTGAAAAACTGTTTTTT. This encodes CASSIRDLMALGEKLFF.

The chain couples TRBV5-5 to TRBJ2-7, with 9 bases lining up with TRBD1. Trimming cost V 4 bases and J 4 bases; bases outside gene matches: 6. CDR1 is SGHKS, CDR2 YYEKEE, per germline (reference sequence). The CDR3 length is 14 residues. The CDR3 region is CASSPGQGPYEQYF. CDR3 DNA sequence: TGTGCCAGCAGCCCCGGACAGGGGCCATACGAGCAGTACTTC.

The rearrangement uses TRBV5-4 and TRBJ2-1; D remains unclear. The germline V and J ends were trimmed by 2 bases and 7 bases, with 13 bases remaining between them. There are 14 residues in the CDR3. Germline V gene sequence: CDR1 SGHNT, CDR2 YYREEE (reference sequence). Here the CDR3 reads CASSLDRSKNEQFF. CDR3 DNA: TGTGCCAGCAGCTTAGACCGGTCTAAGAATGAGCAGTTCTTC.

The V call is TRBV5-4, the J call TRBJ1-1; 8 nucleotides align to TRBD1. V trimming: 3 bases; J trimming: 6 bases; junction bases outside the gene matches: 7. Germline V gene lookup returns CDR1 SGHNT and CDR2 YYREEE (reference sequence). The CDR3 covers 14 residues. This chain's CDR3 is CASSYSGGGAEAFF. CDR3 nucleotide sequence: TGTGCCAGCAGCTACTCAGGGGGCGGCGCTGAAGCTTTCTTT.

This clone was seen a single time. This rearrangement joins TRBV25-1 to TRBJ2-2; 9 nucleotides line up with TRBD2. V gave up 2 bases and J gave up 2 bases; unmatched junction bases: 3. The CDR3 sequence is 16 residues long. The germline V gene has CDR1 MGHDK and CDR2 SYGVNS. CDR3 nucleotides: TGTGCCAGCAGTGAACCTAGCGGGATAAACACCGGGGAGCTGTTTTTT. Translation: CASSEPSGINTGELFF.

By frequency in the sample, this clone is medium-sized (0.01 to 0.1%). CDR3 sequence (DNA): TGTGCCAGCTCCCTAAGCGGAGGGGCGGGAGGCTATGGCTACACCTTC. Residues: CASSLSGGAGGYGYTF. The V and J genes are TRBV18 and TRBJ1-2, with D perhaps matching TRBD1 (5 bases). The CDR3 has 16 residues. Germline V gene data show CDR1 as KGHSH and CDR2 as LQKENI. The ends were cut back, 6 bases at V and 4 bases at J, with 21 bases in the middle.

The chain carries TRBV7-9 and TRBJ2-1, with D hard to call. The germline gives CDR1 SEHNR, CDR2 FQNEAQ (reference sequence). The length of the CDR3 is 11 residues. Trimming took 5 bases from V and 12 from J, leaving 11 bases between them. The CDR3 region has the DNA TGTGCCAGCAGCCAAGGGTCTGGGCAGTTCTTC. It encodes CASSQGSGQFF.

This chain uses TRBV29-1 with TRBJ2-6; D is perhaps TRBD2 (6 bases). Germline V gives CDR1 SQVTM, CDR2 ANQGSEA. The CDR3 runs 17 residues. V shed 4 bases and J shed 1 base, with 17 bases lying between them. The CDR3 here is CSVVDSPAGSGANVLTF. The CDR3, as DNA: TGCAGCGTTGTTGACAGCCCGGCGGGGTCTGGGGCCAACGTCCTGACTTTC.

The chain carries TRBV9 and TRBJ2-1, with no clear D. The germline V gene encodes CDR1 SGDLS and CDR2 YYNGEE. Trimming pared 0 bases from V and 6 bases from J, leaving 10 bases between. This CDR3 comprises 14 residues. CDR3 sequence reads: CASSVAIELNEQFF. The CDR3 nucleotides are TGTGCCAGCAGCGTAGCTATTGAGCTCAATGAGCAGTTCTTC.

In its sample, this clone is medium-sized. This sample also contains other DNA sequences that code for the same CDR3. This sequence joins TRBV28 and TRBJ2-7; D gene unclear. Germline lookup yields CDR1 MDHEN and CDR2 SYDVKM. This CDR3 comprises 12 residues. V was pared by 2 bases and J by 1 base, with 3 bases between. This CDR3 is CASSLGSYEQYF. In nucleotides, the CDR3 is TGTGCCAGCAGTTTAGGATCCTACGAGCAGTACTTC.

This clone came up a few times. This chain joins TRBV30 and TRBJ2-1; D is ambiguous. V was trimmed by 2 bases and J by 2 bases, leaving 4 bases between them. The CDR3 is 12 residues long. CDR1 and CDR2 from the germline V gene are GTSNPN and SVGIG (reference sequence). CDR3 DNA sequence: TGTGCCTGGAGTACGACCTACAATGAGCAGTTCTTC. This sequence encodes CAWSTTYNEQFF.

The gene calls are TRBV9 and TRBJ2-3; D is unclear. In germline, CDR1 is SGDLS, CDR2 YYNGEE. The CDR3 consists of 13 residues. The V end was cut by 3 bases, the J end by 4 bases, with 9 bases between. The DNA of the CDR3 is TGTGCCAGCAGCGCTCCCCCAGCAGATACGCAGTATTTT. Translating gives CASSAPPADTQYF.

The chain links TRBV7-6 to TRBJ2-1; tentative D call: TRBD2 (6 bases). Germline-derived CDR1 and CDR2 are SGHVS and FNYEAQ. V was cut by 5 bases and J by 10 bases, with 15 bases left in between. The CDR3 spans 13 residues. Here the CDR3 DNA reads TGTGCCAGCAGCGTGGAGGGCCCGGGGGAGCAGTTCTTC. Amino acid sequence: CASSVEGPGEQFF.

V usage is TRBV5-1 and J usage is TRBJ2-1, with D possibly matching TRBD1 (5 bases). Per the germline V gene, CDR1 is SGHRS and CDR2 is YFSETQ. The CDR3 contains 15 residues. The V end lost 2 bases, the J end lost 5 bases, and 14 bases lay between the germline ends. The CDR3: CASSFYWGRNNEQFF. In nucleotides, the CDR3 is TGCGCCAGCAGCTTCTATTGGGGCAGAAACAATGAGCAGTTCTTC.

This clone was seen more than once but under ten times. The chain has TRBV9 and TRBJ1-4, with 7 bases matching TRBD1. Germline CDR1 and CDR2: SGDLS and YYNGEE. The CDR3 contains 17 residues. The V segment lost 3 bases and the J segment 3 bases; nucleotides outside the gene matches: 11. CDR3 bases: TGTGCCAGCAGCGCGGGACATTGGACAGGTCCTAATGAAAAACTGTTTTTT. Translated: CASSAGHWTGPNEKLFF.

The chain couples TRBV19 to TRBJ1-3; no clear D. Per germline, CDR1 LNHDA and CDR2 SQIVND (reference sequence). The V end was cut by 4 bases, the J end by 0 bases, with 22 bases between. The CDR3 loop spans 19 amino acids. The CDR3 here is CASSKSRTFSSSSGNTIYF. CDR3 in DNA: TGTGCCAGTAGTAAATCCCGAACCTTCAGTTCAAGCTCTGGAAACACCATATATTTT.

The chain combines TRBV27 with TRBJ1-1; the D gene is possibly TRBD1 (5 bases). The CDR3 contains 13 residues. The germline V gene has CDR1 MNHEY and CDR2 SMNVEV (reference sequence). V was trimmed by 5 bases and J by 8 bases, leaving 15 bases between them. As DNA, the CDR3 is TGTGCCAGCAGTCCGTCCGGGACGGTCGAAGCTTTCTTT. Translated: CASSPSGTVEAFF.

The chain recombines TRBV12-5 with TRBJ1-1, with D unclear. Germline values: CDR1 LGHNT, CDR2 FRNRAP. V dropped 1 base and J dropped 0 bases, with 9 bases sitting between them. This CDR3 comprises 15 residues. Written as DNA, the CDR3 is TGTGCTAGTGGTTTGGGAAGTCAAATGAACACTGAAGCTTTCTTT. It is translated as CASGLGSQMNTEAFF.

In its sample, this clone ranks as medium-sized. The chain employs TRBV14 and TRBJ2-7, with a possible D match to TRBD1 (6 bases). The CDR3 is 13 amino acids. Germline V CDR1 and CDR2: SGHDN, FVKESK. V shed 6 bases and J shed 6 bases, with 15 bases lying between them. The CDR3 loop reads CASRTTGNLEQYF. As DNA, the CDR3 is TGTGCCAGCAGAACCACAGGGAATCTCGAGCAGTACTTC.